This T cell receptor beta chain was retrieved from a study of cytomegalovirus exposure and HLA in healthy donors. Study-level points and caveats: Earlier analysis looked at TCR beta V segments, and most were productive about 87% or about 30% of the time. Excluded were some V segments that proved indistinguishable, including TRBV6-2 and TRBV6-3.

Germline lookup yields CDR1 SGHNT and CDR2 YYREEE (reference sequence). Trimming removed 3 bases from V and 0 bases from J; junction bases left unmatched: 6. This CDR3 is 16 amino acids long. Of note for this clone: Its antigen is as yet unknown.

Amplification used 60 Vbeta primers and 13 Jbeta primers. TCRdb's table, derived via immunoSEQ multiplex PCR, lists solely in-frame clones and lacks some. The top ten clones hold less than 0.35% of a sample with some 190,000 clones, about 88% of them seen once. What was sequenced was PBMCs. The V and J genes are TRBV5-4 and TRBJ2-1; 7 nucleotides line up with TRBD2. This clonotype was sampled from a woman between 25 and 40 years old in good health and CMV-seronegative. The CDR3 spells CASSSGGAYSYNEQFF. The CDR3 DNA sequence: TGTGCCAGCAGCTCGGGGGGTGCCTACTCCTACAATGAGCAGTTCTTC. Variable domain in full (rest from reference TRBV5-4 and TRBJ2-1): ETGVTQSPTHLIKTRGQQVTLRCSSQSGHNTVSWYQQALGQGPQFIFQYYREEENGRGNFPPRFSGLQFPNYSSELNVNALELDDSALYLCASSSGGAYSYNEQFFGPGTRLTVL.